The TCR beta chain under discussion was sequenced for a study of identical twins. This clonotype occurred a few times. The antigen is not known. Trimming stripped 1 base from V and 0 bases from J, with 10 bases between. CDR1 DFQATT and CDR2 SNEGSKA come from the germline V gene (reference sequence). This CDR3 is built from 15 residues. TCRdb ran MiXCR on the 5' RACE reads and lists one entry per CDR3 protein. Among nearly 250,000 distinct CDR3 sequences, 7% were seen once, and the ten largest hold roughly 3.6%. General observations from the study: Zero-insertion analyses could be partly confounded by invariant MAIT and iNKT cells.

Separately, the same data were catalogued under a study of yellow fever vaccine responses in identical twins.

The sequence was obtained from a woman aged 18-29 years in good health. The V and J genes are TRBV20-1 and TRBJ1-5; D perhaps matches TRBD1 (5 bases). Sequenced sample: memory (CD45RO+) T cells sorted from blood. The CDR3 DNA follows: TGCAGTGCTAGAGGGGACTTAGGTAGCAATCAGCCCCAGCATTTT. Protein: CSARGDLGSNQPQHF.